The 8 T cell receptor beta chains below come from one sample, sequenced in a study of T cell repertoires in cytomegalovirus infection (dated by TCRdb to between 2019 and 2020). Sequenced using an Illumina HiSeq 1500. TCRdb reworked the public reads: Q25 trimming with fastp, MiXCR clone assembly, productive beta chains retained. Identical CDR3 proteins give one entry, which carries the most common genes and DNA. This sample gives about 830,000 distinct CDR3 sequences in total; about 31% of them show up just once. Around 12% of the sample belongs to the ten largest clones. The antigens for these receptors are not known. The sample's treatment or condition, from its label and the paper: in vitro stimulation with specific CMV peptide epitopes to enrich CMV-specific T cells. Material: cultured CD8+ T cells from PBMCs, obtained from culture after CMV antigen stimulation. The source is a human donor in good health (CMV status not recorded). Some clones in this sample may be carry-over from other donors' samples.

The chain employs TRBV19 and TRBJ2-7; the D call may be TRBD1 or TRBD2 (5 bases each). Trimming shortened V by 7 bases and J by 4 bases, and 17 bases separated the two germline ends. The CDR3 covers 14 residues. In germline, CDR1 is LNHDA, CDR2 SQIVND (reference sequence). As DNA, the CDR3 is TGTGCCAGTAAACGTCGGGGCTTAGAGTACGAGCAGTACTTC. Amino acid sequence: CASKRRGLEYEQYF.

This clonotype was counted between two and nine times. The V and J genes are TRBV9 and TRBJ2-7; 9 bases match TRBD1. CDR3 length: 14 residues. The junction had 4 bases not matched to a gene; V was cut back by 3 bases and J by 3 bases. The germline CDR1 and CDR2 sequences are SGDLS and YYNGEE. The CDR3 sequence: CASSGRQGDYEQYF. DNA of the CDR3: TGTGCCAGCAGCGGTAGACAGGGGGACTACGAGCAGTACTTC. The complete variable domain, with remaining parts taken from reference TRBV9 and TRBJ2-7, reads DSGVTQTPKHLITATGQRVTLRCSPRSGDLSVYWYQQSLDQGLQFLIQYYNGEERAKGNILERFSAQQFPDLHSELNLSSLELGDSALYFCASSGRQGDYEQYFGPGTRLTVT.

The chain recombines TRBV7-8 with TRBJ2-1, with TRBD1 as a possible D gene (5 bases). The CDR3 covers 12 residues. Germline V gene lookup returns CDR1 SGHVS and CDR2 FQNEAQ. The V gene lost 3 bases and the J gene lost 9 bases, with 9 bases spanning the gap. CDR3 in DNA: TGTGCCAGCAGCTTCCAAAGGGGTGAGCAGTTCTTC. It yields the protein CASSFQRGEQFF. The full variable domain, its missing parts supplied by reference TRBV7-8 and TRBJ2-1, is GAGVSQSPRYKVAKRGQDVALRCDPISGHVSLFWYQQALGQGPEFLTYFQNEAQLDKSGLPSDRFFAERPEGSVSTLKIQRTQQEDSAVYLCASSFQRGEQFFGPGTRLTVL.

About this clonotype itself: With a much larger clone just one base away, this may be a read error. The chain combines TRBV7-2 with TRBJ2-3, with 9 nucleotides matching TRBD2. The CDR3 extends over 18 amino acids. The germline V gene encodes CDR1 SGHTA and CDR2 FQGNSA. V trimming: 5 bases; J trimming: 2 bases; junction bases outside the gene matches: 14. The DNA of the CDR3 is TGTGCCAGCAGCCCCCAGCGGGGGGCCCTAACTATCACAGATACGCAGTATTTT. Amino acids: CASSPQRGALTITDTQYF.

The chain couples TRBV12-3 or TRBV12-4 to TRBJ1-5; D gene ambiguous. The CDR3 covers 18 residues. The germline V and J ends were trimmed by 4 bases and 3 bases, with 22 bases remaining between them. The chain's CDR3 is CASSYETEGEWPNQPQHF. The DNA for the CDR3 is TGTGCCAGCAGTTACGAGACGGAGGGAGAATGGCCCAATCAGCCCCAGCATTTT.

This clonotype was recorded at least ten times. The V gene is TRBV12-3 or TRBV12-4, the J gene TRBJ2-3; 13 bases match TRBD2. CDR3 length: 18 amino acids. Trimming cost V 6 bases and J 4 bases; bases outside gene matches: 13. The CDR3 nucleotides are TGTGCCAGCAGCCTCGGACTAGCGGGGGACCGAGGGCCAGATACGCAGTATTTT. Its translation: CASSLGLAGDRGPDTQYF.

This chain connects TRBV7-3 to TRBJ2-3; 7 bases are shared with TRBD1. This CDR3 has 20 residues. The J segment lost 3 bases and the V segment lost 4 bases, leaving 22 bases of the junction unmatched. The germline gives CDR1 SGHTA, CDR2 FQGTGA. The CDR3: CASSSLCRYLEQGWTDTQYF. The CDR3 region has the DNA TGTGCCAGCAGCTCGTTATGCCGCTACTTGGAACAGGGGTGGACAGATACGCAGTATTTT.

The chain carries TRBV10-3 and TRBJ2-3; D remains unclear. CDR3 size: 15 residues. Trimming pared 0 bases from V and 9 bases from J, leaving 16 bases between. Looked up from germline, CDR1 is ENHRY and CDR2 is SYGVKD. As DNA, the CDR3 is TGTGCCATCAGTGAGTCGAAACGCAACAACGGCACGCAGTATTTT. Its protein product is CAISESKRNNGTQYF.